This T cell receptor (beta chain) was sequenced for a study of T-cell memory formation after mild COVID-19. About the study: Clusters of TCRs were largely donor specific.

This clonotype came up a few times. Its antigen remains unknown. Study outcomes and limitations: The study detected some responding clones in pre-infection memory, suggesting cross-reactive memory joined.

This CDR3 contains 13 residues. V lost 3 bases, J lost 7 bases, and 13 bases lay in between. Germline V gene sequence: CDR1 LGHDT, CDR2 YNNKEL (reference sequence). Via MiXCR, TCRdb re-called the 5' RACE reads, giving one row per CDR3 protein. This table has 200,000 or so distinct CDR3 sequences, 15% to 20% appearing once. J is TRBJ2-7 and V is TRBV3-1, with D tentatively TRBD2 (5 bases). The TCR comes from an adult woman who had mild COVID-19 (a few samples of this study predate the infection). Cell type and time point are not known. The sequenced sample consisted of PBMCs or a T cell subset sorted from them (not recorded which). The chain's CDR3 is CASSQLRSGEQYF. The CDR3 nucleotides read TGTGCCAGCAGCCAGCTAAGGTCGGGGGAGCAGTACTTC.